Listed below are T cell receptor beta chains from one sample, sequenced in a study of beta chain features in type 1 diabetes. Assay: immunoSEQ multiplex PCR; the TCRdb copy retains only in-frame clones and omits some. The sample holds 15,000 to 20,000 clones; about 50% are singletons and the top ten take about 0.45%. Sequencing was carried out using stem cell memory CD4+ T cells from blood. The receptor set was obtained from a man younger than 30 in good health. The CDR3 runs from the conserved cysteine through the conserved F or W. A D gene is named only where the DNA matches it firmly. Size tells how often a clone was seen (once, few, many) or the class of an expanded clone, and some rows leave it out.

abundance: medium-sized
j_gene: TRBJ2-7
v_gene: TRBV28
d_gene: TRBD1
CDR3nt: TGTGCCAGCAGGGGGACAGCTACTTCCTACGAGCAGTACTTC
CDR3aa: CASRGTATSYEQYF

abundance: .
j_gene: TRBJ1-1
v_gene: TRBV6-6
d_gene: .
CDR3nt: TGTGCCAGCAGGCTTACCAGGGACATCATGAACACTGAAGCTTTCTTT
CDR3aa: CASRLTRDIMNTEAFF

abundance: .
j_gene: TRBJ2-1
v_gene: TRBV6-1
d_gene: .
CDR3nt: TGTGCCAGCAGTGGGCGGGACAGTGGCTCCTACAATGAGCAGTTCTTC
CDR3aa: CASSGRDSGSYNEQFF

abundance: few
j_gene: TRBJ2-2
v_gene: TRBV7-2
d_gene: TRBD2
CDR3nt: TGTGCCAGCAGCCGTCGGGGGGGATTGAACACCGGGGAGCTGTTTTTT
CDR3aa: CASSRRGGLNTGELFF

abundance: .
j_gene: TRBJ1-4
v_gene: TRBV5-1
d_gene: .
CDR3nt: TGCGCCAGCAGCTTGGAGAGAAGGGGCGAAAAACTGTTTTTT
CDR3aa: CASSLERRGEKLFF

abundance: few
j_gene: TRBJ2-5
v_gene: TRBV18
d_gene: .
CDR3nt: TGTGCCAGCTCACCAGCAGGGGCAGAGACCCAGTACTTC
CDR3aa: CASSPAGAETQYF

abundance: .
j_gene: TRBJ2-7
v_gene: TRBV2
d_gene: .
CDR3nt: TGTGCCAGCTCCTACGTTACCTACGAGCAGTACTTC
CDR3aa: CASSYVTYEQYF

abundance: .
j_gene: TRBJ1-6
v_gene: TRBV5-1
d_gene: .
CDR3nt: TGCGCCAGCAGCGTTCAAAGGGGAAATTCACCCCTCCACTTT
CDR3aa: CASSVQRGNSPLHF

abundance: .
j_gene: TRBJ1-1
v_gene: TRBV28
d_gene: .
CDR3nt: TGTGCCAGCAGTACCCCAGGGCCCCCGAACACTGAAGCTTTCTTT
CDR3aa: CASSTPGPPNTEAFF

abundance: few
j_gene: TRBJ1-4
v_gene: TRBV15
d_gene: TRBD1
CDR3nt: TGTGCCACCAGCGGACAGGGTCTGGTTAATGAAAAACTGTTTTTT
CDR3aa: CATSGQGLVNEKLFF

abundance: .
j_gene: TRBJ2-1
v_gene: TRBV28
d_gene: .
CDR3nt: TGTGCCATTCAAAGGGGCCAAAACTCCTACAATGAGCAGTTCTTC
CDR3aa: CAIQRGQNSYNEQFF

abundance: .
j_gene: TRBJ2-7
v_gene: TRBV20-1
d_gene: .
CDR3nt: TGCAGTTTAGGGGCTTCCTACGAGCAGTACTTC
CDR3aa: CSLGASYEQYF

abundance: .
j_gene: TRBJ2-5
v_gene: TRBV7-9
d_gene: .
CDR3nt: TGTGCCAGCAGTCGGTTGGGTATAGGGGGTCTGGAGACCCAGTACTTC
CDR3aa: CASSRLGIGGLETQYF

abundance: .
j_gene: TRBJ1-2
v_gene: TRBV5-8
d_gene: .
CDR3nt: TGTGCCAGCAGCTTGGAGTGGGCAAGCTATGGCTACACCTTC
CDR3aa: CASSLEWASYGYTF

abundance: .
j_gene: TRBJ1-2
v_gene: TRBV7-3
d_gene: .
CDR3nt: TGTGCCAGCAGCTCGAAGGGAGGGTATGGCTACACCTTC
CDR3aa: CASSSKGGYGYTF

abundance: .
j_gene: TRBJ1-6
v_gene: TRBV27
d_gene: .
CDR3nt: TGTGCCAGCAGTTTGGGGACAAATTATAATTCACCCCTCCACTTT
CDR3aa: CASSLGTNYNSPLHF

abundance: few
j_gene: TRBJ2-2
v_gene: TRBV28
d_gene: .
CDR3nt: TGTGCCAGCAGTCACTATAGCCCCGGGGAGCTGTTTTTT
CDR3aa: CASSHYSPGELFF

abundance: .
j_gene: TRBJ2-7
v_gene: TRBV2
d_gene: TRBD1
CDR3nt: TGTGCCAGCAAAGGACAGGAGAGCTCCTACGAGCAGTACTTC
CDR3aa: CASKGQESSYEQYF

abundance: .
j_gene: TRBJ2-5
v_gene: TRBV28
d_gene: .
CDR3nt: TGTGCCAGCAGTCTTACCGGACTGTCGCTGGGAGAGACCCAGTACTTC
CDR3aa: CASSLTGLSLGETQYF

abundance: few
j_gene: TRBJ2-7
v_gene: TRBV7-8
d_gene: TRBD1
CDR3nt: TGTGCCAGCAGCTTAGCACTTCGACAGGGGGGCTACGAGCAGTACTTC
CDR3aa: CASSLALRQGGYEQYF

abundance: .
j_gene: TRBJ2-7
v_gene: TRBV6-6
d_gene: TRBD2
CDR3nt: TGTGCCAGCAGGTCCGGGGGGGAGCAGTACTTC
CDR3aa: CASRSGGEQYF

abundance: .
j_gene: TRBJ1-2
v_gene: TRBV2
d_gene: TRBD1
CDR3nt: TGTGCCAGCAGCCAACGACAGGGGGAATCTTATGGCTACACCTTC
CDR3aa: CASSQRQGESYGYTF

abundance: .
j_gene: TRBJ2-3
v_gene: TRBV30
d_gene: TRBD2
CDR3nt: TGTGCCTGGAGTAACCCCGGGACTAGCTTTTGGTATTTT
CDR3aa: CAWSNPGTSFWYF

abundance: .
j_gene: TRBJ2-1
v_gene: TRBV6-1
d_gene: .
CDR3nt: TGTGCCAGCAGTGAAGGCCGCGGGGGCAGGCTTAATGAGCAGTTCTTC
CDR3aa: CASSEGRGGRLNEQFF

abundance: .
j_gene: TRBJ1-5
v_gene: TRBV6-5
d_gene: .
CDR3nt: TGTGCCAGCAGTTACTCAGGGGTAGGGCAGCCCCAGCATTTT
CDR3aa: CASSYSGVGQPQHF

abundance: .
j_gene: TRBJ2-2
v_gene: TRBV6-1
d_gene: .
CDR3nt: TGTGCCAGCAGTGTGACAGGCGGTACCGGGGAGCTGTTTTTT
CDR3aa: CASSVTGGTGELFF

abundance: few
j_gene: TRBJ2-5
v_gene: TRBV28
d_gene: .
CDR3nt: TGTGCCAGCAGTTTATACGGGGTGGAAGAGACCCAGTACTTC
CDR3aa: CASSLYGVEETQYF

abundance: .
j_gene: TRBJ1-2
v_gene: TRBV18
d_gene: .
CDR3nt: TGTGCCAGCTCACCACCGTCAGGGGCCTATGGCTACACCTTC
CDR3aa: CASSPPSGAYGYTF

abundance: .
j_gene: TRBJ2-7
v_gene: TRBV4-3
d_gene: TRBD1
CDR3nt: TGCGCCAGCAGCCAAGAAGGGACAGTGAGCTCCTACGAGCAGTACTTC
CDR3aa: CASSQEGTVSSYEQYF

abundance: .
j_gene: TRBJ1-6
v_gene: TRBV10-3
d_gene: .
CDR3nt: TGTGCCATCAGGAAGACAGATAACGATCATAATTCACCCCTCCACTTT
CDR3aa: CAIRKTDNDHNSPLHF

abundance: .
j_gene: TRBJ2-3
v_gene: TRBV7-3
d_gene: TRBD1
CDR3nt: TGTGCCAGCAGCCGAGCGAAAACCGGACAGGGCTTTCATCGGGATACGCAGTATTTT
CDR3aa: CASSRAKTGQGFHRDTQYF

abundance: .
j_gene: TRBJ1-1
v_gene: TRBV19
d_gene: TRBD1
CDR3nt: TGTGCCAGTAGGACCGGGACAGGGGGCGTTGAAGCTTTCTTT
CDR3aa: CASRTGTGGVEAFF

abundance: once
j_gene: TRBJ2-4
v_gene: TRBV27
d_gene: .
CDR3nt: TGTGCCAGCAGGGCTAGCAGGAACCAAAACATTCAGTACTTC
CDR3aa: CASRASRNQNIQYF

abundance: few
j_gene: TRBJ2-5
v_gene: TRBV5-1
d_gene: .
CDR3nt: TGCGCCAGCAGCTTGGCTTTGGCGGTGGAGACCCAGTACTTC
CDR3aa: CASSLALAVETQYF

abundance: .
j_gene: TRBJ1-5
v_gene: TRBV9
d_gene: .
CDR3nt: .
CDR3aa: CASSVALMDRVFWQPQHF